This T cell receptor beta chain was captured in a study of T cell repertoires in cytomegalovirus infection. From the reads, TCRdb called clonotypes with MiXCR, one entry per CDR3 protein. The data hold 110,000 to 150,000 distinct CDR3 sequences, with about 6.5% observed a single time. The clonotype comes from a human donor in good health (CMV status not recorded). Some clones in this sample may be carry-over from other donors' samples. The sequenced sample consisted of PBMCs.

The CDR3 loop is CSVELPSAADTQYF. The CDR3, as DNA: TGCAGCGTTGAACTCCCGAGCGCGGCAGATACGCAGTATTTT. The V and J genes are TRBV29-1 and TRBJ2-3; D gene ambiguous. Trimming took 2 bases from V and 4 from J, leaving 13 bases between them. CDR3 size: 14 residues. Germline CDR1 and CDR2: SQVTM and ANQGSEA.